The 9 T cell receptor beta chains below all came from one sample that was sequenced in a study of blood T cell repertoires in COVID-19. Libraries were prepared by immunoSEQ multiplex PCR; TCRdb keeps only in-frame clonotypes and omits some of them. The table has roughly 500,000 clones, 85% to 90% seen once. The sample taken for sequencing was peripheral blood. The receptor source for this set is a man in his late teens or twenties with COVID-19, enrolled during active disease.

The V gene is TRBV5-1, the J gene TRBJ2-1; 8 bases fit TRBD2. Trimming took 2 bases from V and 6 from J; bases not matched to a gene: 1. Germline CDR1 reads SGHRS; CDR2 reads YFSETQ. This CDR3 comprises 13 residues. DNA of the CDR3: TGCGCCAGCAGCTTAGCGGGAGTCAATGAGCAGTTCTTC. This translates into CASSLAGVNEQFF. Looking up the rest from reference TRBV5-1 and TRBJ2-1 gives the full variable domain: KAGVTQTPRYLIKTRGQQVTLSCSPISGHRSVSWYQQTPGQGLQFLFEYFSETQRNKGNFPGRFSGRQFSNSRSEMNVSTLELGDSALYLCASSLAGVNEQFFGPGTRLTVL.

The chain uses TRBV19 and TRBJ2-1, with a tentative D call TRBD1 (6 bases). The germline gives CDR1 LNHDA, CDR2 SQIVND (reference sequence). This CDR3 is built from 13 residues. The V end was cut by 8 bases, the J end by 8 bases, with 16 bases between. This chain's CDR3 is CASSGHRVHEQFF. The DNA of the CDR3 is TGTGCCAGTTCGGGACACCGAGTGCATGAGCAGTTCTTC.

This chain uses TRBV2 with TRBJ1-2; 12 bases agree with TRBD1. V was pared by 11 bases and J by 7 bases, with 8 bases of the junction left unmatched. The CDR3 spans 13 residues. Germline values: CDR1 SNHLY, CDR2 FYNNEI. This CDR3 is CASGTGGVGGYTF. DNA for the CDR3: TGTGCCTCCGGGACAGGGGGCGTTGGTGGCTACACCTTC.

V usage is TRBV9 and J usage is TRBJ1-2; 11 bases line up with TRBD1. The CDR3 covers 15 residues. Germline V gene data show CDR1 as SGDLS and CDR2 as YYNGEE. Trimming removed 4 bases from V and 3 bases from J; junction bases left unmatched: 5. For the CDR3, the DNA is TGTGCCAGCAGCCCTTGGACAGGGGGCGACTATGGCTACACCTTC. It is translated as CASSPWTGGDYGYTF.

This rearrangement joins TRBV4-2 to TRBJ2-3, with a possible D match to TRBD2 (5 bases). The germline V and J ends were trimmed by 6 bases and 1 base, with 14 bases remaining between them. This CDR3 is 15 amino acids long. Germline V gene sequence: CDR1 LGHNA, CDR2 YNFKEQ. DNA of the CDR3: TGTGCCAGCAGAAGAGGCCAGAGGGGCACAGATACGCAGTATTTT. Its translation is CASRRGQRGTDTQYF.

The rearrangement links TRBV2 to TRBJ2-5, with 12 bases identical to TRBD2. The trim removed 5 bases at V and 2 bases at J, leaving 3 bases unmatched. Germline assignment: CDR1 SNHLY and CDR2 FYNNEI. This CDR3 contains 15 residues. CDR3 bases: TGTGCCAGCAGTCCGACTAGCGGGAGACAAGAGACCCAGTACTTC. The encoded protein is CASSPTSGRQETQYF.

This chain connects TRBV11-2 to TRBJ2-3, with 8 bases matching TRBD2. V trimming: 1 base; J trimming: 2 bases; junction bases outside the gene matches: 8. Germline V lookup: CDR1 SGHAT, CDR2 FQNNGV. This CDR3 spans 17 amino acids. CDR3: CASSLVGRGAITDTQYF. In DNA form, the CDR3 reads TGTGCCAGCAGCTTAGTTGGGCGGGGGGCGATCACAGATACGCAGTATTTT. Full variable domain (remainder filled in from reference TRBV11-2 and TRBJ2-3): EAGVAQSPRYKIIEKRQSVAFWCNPISGHATLYWYQQILGQGPKLLIQFQNNGVVDDSQLPKDRFSAERLKGVDSTLKIQPAKLEDSAVYLCASSLVGRGAITDTQYFGPGTRLTVL.

This clone has just a few counts. The V and J genes are TRBV11-2 and TRBJ1-2; D is undetermined. CDR1 and CDR2 from the germline V gene are SGHAT and FQNNGV. The V gene lost 0 bases and the J gene lost 9 bases, with 17 bases spanning the gap. This CDR3 has 15 residues. The CDR3 coding sequence is TGTGCCAGCAGCTTAGAGTCGGCAGGCGCCCTTAGCTACACCTTC. This encodes CASSLESAGALSYTF.

The chain's CDR3 is CASSLSTSIPYNEQFF. DNA of the CDR3: TGTGCCAGCAGCTTATCGACTAGCATCCCCTACAATGAGCAGTTCTTC. The chain combines TRBV7-3 with TRBJ2-1; TRBD2 matches at 7 bases. The CDR3 is made up of 16 amino acids. J lost 2 bases, V lost 2 bases, and 6 bases had no gene match. CDR1 is SGHTA and CDR2 is FQGTGA in the germline V gene.